The 27 T cell receptor beta chains below come from one sample, sequenced in a study of T-cell memory formation after mild COVID-19. TCRdb reprocessed the 5' RACE reads with MiXCR, giving one entry per CDR3 protein. The top ten clones hold 7.5% to 10% of a sample with roughly 400,000 distinct CDR3 sequences, 20% to 25% of them seen once. The sample taken for sequencing was PBMCs or a T cell subset sorted from them (not recorded which). The receptors were gathered from an adult woman who had mild COVID-19 (a few samples of this study predate the infection). Cell type and time point are not known.

In DNA, the CDR3 is TGTGCCTGGAACGGTCCGGCGGCGGGGAACCTGTACGAGCAGTACTTC. This sequence encodes CAWNGPAAGNLYEQYF. J is TRBJ2-7 and V is TRBV30; a possible D gene is TRBD2 (6 bases). Germline V lookup: CDR1 GTSNPN, CDR2 SVGIG (reference sequence). Trimming pared 4 bases from V and 4 bases from J, leaving 23 bases between. The CDR3 runs to 16 residues.

The V gene is TRBV12-3 or TRBV12-4, the J gene TRBJ2-1; possible D gene TRBD2, 6 bases. V lost 5 bases, J lost 6 bases, and 11 bases lay in between. The CDR3 is made up of 13 amino acids. CDR3: CASSIGTPNEQFF. CDR3 nucleotide sequence: TGTGCCAGCAGTATCGGGACTCCCAATGAGCAGTTCTTC.

In this sample, this clonotype turned up a few times. This chain connects TRBV7-3 to TRBJ2-1; 14 nucleotides line up with TRBD2. Germline CDR1 SGHTA, CDR2 FQGTGA. V lost 5 bases to trimming and J lost 4 bases; unmatched junction nucleotides: 1. CDR3 size: 15 residues. CDR3 protein: CASSRTSGGYNEQFF. The CDR3 DNA reads TGTGCCAGCAGCCGGACTAGCGGGGGGTACAATGAGCAGTTCTTC.

This clonotype was seen only a few times. This chain joins TRBV9 and TRBJ1-1; D might be TRBD1 (5 bases). V dropped 0 bases and J dropped 11 bases, with 17 bases sitting between them. The CDR3 has 14 residues. From germline, CDR1 is SGDLS and CDR2 YYNGEE. CDR3 in DNA: TGTGCCAGCAGCGTAGATTTAGGGGAGACCGTGGCTTTCTTT. Its translation is CASSVDLGETVAFF.

The V call is TRBV3-1, the J call TRBJ2-7; 10 bases match TRBD2. CDR3 length: 14 amino acids. V lost 0 bases and J lost 7; bases outside the gene matches: 3. The germline V gene encodes CDR1 LGHDT and CDR2 YNNKEL (reference sequence). The CDR3, as DNA: TGTGCCAGCAGCCAAGAACTACTAGCGGGGGAGCAGTACTTC. This codes for CASSQELLAGEQYF.

This chain links TRBV9 with TRBJ2-1; 8 bases map to TRBD2. CDR3 length: 17 residues. Germline V gene lookup returns CDR1 SGDLS and CDR2 YYNGEE. J gave up 2 bases and V 1 base, and 8 bases lay outside the gene matches. CDR3 residues: CASSVTPSGSPYNEQFF. CDR3 sequence (DNA): TGTGCCAGCAGCGTAACCCCCAGCGGGAGCCCCTACAATGAGCAGTTCTTC. Full variable domain (outside the CDR3, taken from reference TRBV9 and TRBJ2-1): DSGVTQTPKHLITATGQRVTLRCSPRSGDLSVYWYQQSLDQGLQFLIQYYNGEERAKGNILERFSAQQFPDLHSELNLSSLELGDSALYFCASSVTPSGSPYNEQFFGPGTRLTVL.

This sequence joins TRBV5-6 and TRBJ1-1, with 9 bases matching TRBD1. The junction had 8 bases not matched to a gene; V was cut back by 5 bases and J by 3 bases. The CDR3 is 15 residues long. CDR1 and CDR2 from the germline V gene are SGHDT and YYEEEE. The CDR3 here is CASSNGQGPYTEAFF. DNA for the CDR3: TGTGCCAGCAGTAACGGACAGGGGCCCTACACTGAAGCTTTCTTT.

This clonotype was counted between two and nine times. The chain joins TRBV15 to TRBJ1-4; TRBD1 aligns across 7 bases. CDR3 length equals 12 residues. CDR1 LNHNV and CDR2 YYDKDF come from the germline V gene (reference sequence). Trimming at V came to 9 bases and at J to 6 bases, leaving 4 bases not matched to a gene. DNA of the CDR3: TGTGCCACAAGGGGGCCGGATGAAAAACTGTTTTTT. Protein: CATRGPDEKLFF.

The chain employs TRBV6-6 and TRBJ2-7; D is undetermined. Germline-derived CDR1 and CDR2 are MNHNY and SVGAGI (reference sequence). Trimming stripped 7 bases from V and 3 bases from J, with 13 bases between. This CDR3 comprises 13 residues. The CDR3 DNA follows: TGTGCCAGCACCCCGGGCACGTTCTACGAGCAGTACTTC. Protein sequence: CASTPGTFYEQYF.

The chain joins TRBV19 to TRBJ2-5; the D gene could be TRBD1 or TRBD2 (6 bases each). The CDR3 sequence is 14 residues long. CDR1 LNHDA and CDR2 SQIVND come from the germline V gene (reference sequence). The germline V and J ends were trimmed by 7 bases and 5 bases, with 17 bases remaining between them. This CDR3 is CASTTRGGQETQYF. CDR3 nucleotide sequence: TGTGCCAGTACTACCCGAGGGGGGCAGGAGACCCAGTACTTC.

This clonotype was seen a handful of times. This sequence joins TRBV29-1 and TRBJ2-2; the D gene is possibly TRBD2 (5 bases). Germline CDR1 and CDR2: SQVTM and ANQGSEA. CDR3 length equals 13 residues. V was shortened by 5 bases and J by 1 base, with 8 bases between the two germline ends. DNA for the CDR3: TGCAGCGTTTTACTAGGGAACACCGGGGAGCTGTTTTTT. Amino acid sequence: CSVLLGNTGELFF.

This clonotype was detected a few times. The chain employs TRBV4-1 and TRBJ2-3; D is unresolved. CDR1 MGHRA and CDR2 YSYEKL come from the germline V gene. The ends were cut back, 1 base at V and 6 bases at J, with 5 bases in the middle. The CDR3 is 12 amino acids. The CDR3 sequence: CASSQVMDTQYF. The CDR3, as DNA: TGCGCCAGCAGCCAAGTGATGGATACGCAGTATTTT.

This clonotype turned up a few times. The chain couples TRBV10-3 to TRBJ2-7; 10 positions agree with TRBD1. Germline CDR1 and CDR2: ENHRY and SYGVKD. The CDR3 is 17 amino acids. Unmatched junction bases numbered 11, after V lost 2 bases and J lost 4 bases. The CDR3 DNA is TGTGCCATCAGTGAGCCGCCCTCGACAGGGGGCCGGTACGAGCAGTACTTC. The encoded protein is CAISEPPSTGGRYEQYF.

The chain couples TRBV18 to TRBJ1-1, with D perhaps matching TRBD1 (6 bases). Germline CDR1 KGHSH, CDR2 LQKENI. Trimming took 0 bases from V and 1 from J, leaving 6 bases between them. This CDR3 has 14 residues. The CDR3 reads CASSPPGANTEAFF. The CDR3, as DNA: TGTGCCAGCTCACCACCGGGGGCGAACACTGAAGCTTTCTTT.

This clonotype has a handful of counts. The chain employs TRBV19 and TRBJ2-1; TRBD1 aligns across 8 bases. CDR3 length equals 19 residues. The V gene's germline CDR1 is LNHDA and CDR2 SQIVND (reference sequence). V was pared by 7 bases and J by 0 bases, with 17 bases of the junction left unmatched. For the CDR3, the DNA is TGTGCCAGTAAGGCGGTGTTGTTGACAGGGGTTAGCTCCTACAATGAGCAGTTCTTC. Amino acid sequence: CASKAVLLTGVSSYNEQFF.

The V call is TRBV7-9, the J call TRBJ2-2; 7 bases agree with TRBD2. The CDR3 totals 15 residues. V trimming: 2 bases; J trimming: 4 bases; junction bases outside the gene matches: 4. Looked up from germline, CDR1 is SEHNR and CDR2 is FQNEAQ (reference sequence). The CDR3 DNA sequence: TGTGCCAGCAGCTTAAGGACTAGTTCCACCGGGGAGCTGTTTTTT. Protein product: CASSLRTSSTGELFF.

The gene calls are TRBV6-5 and TRBJ2-2, with 7 bases that match TRBD1. Germline V gene sequence: CDR1 MNHEY, CDR2 SVGAGI. V trimming: 8 bases; J trimming: 3 bases; junction bases outside the gene matches: 6. The CDR3 consists of 14 residues. In nucleotides, the CDR3 is TGTGCCAGCGGTACGGGACAGTACACCGGGGAGCTGTTTTTT. This translates into CASGTGQYTGELFF.

V usage is TRBV18 and J usage is TRBJ1-6, with D possibly matching TRBD1 (5 bases). The CDR3 has 14 residues. Germline V CDR1 and CDR2: KGHSH, LQKENI. V shed 3 bases and J shed 7 bases, with 10 bases lying between them. The CDR3 is CASSPERGNSPLHF. CDR3 nucleotides: TGTGCCAGCTCACCGGAGAGGGGAAATTCACCCCTCCACTTT. The full variable domain, rest sourced from reference TRBV18 and TRBJ1-6, is NAGVMQNPRHLVRRRGQEARLRCSPMKGHSHVYWYRQLPEEGLKFMVYLQKENIIDESGMPKERFSAEFPKEGPSILRIQQVVRGDSAAYFCASSPERGNSPLHFGNGTRLTVT.

The chain has TRBV6-5 and TRBJ2-5, with D unclear. From germline, CDR1 is MNHEY and CDR2 SVGAGI. Trimming pared 2 bases from V and 4 bases from J, leaving 5 bases between. There are 12 residues in the CDR3. The DNA of the CDR3 is TGTGCCAGCAGTTACGACTTAGAGACCCAGTACTTC. Its translation is CASSYDLETQYF.

The sample holds a few counts of this clonotype. This chain uses TRBV6-5 with TRBJ1-2; D is uncertain. The CDR3 sequence is 15 residues long. V lost 0 bases and J 4 bases, leaving 12 bases between the germline ends. Germline V gives CDR1 MNHEY, CDR2 SVGAGI. The CDR3 sequence: CASSYSSLEGYGYTF. CDR3 in DNA: TGTGCCAGCAGTTACTCGTCGTTAGAGGGCTATGGCTACACCTTC.

The V gene is TRBV5-5, the J gene TRBJ1-4; tentatively, D is TRBD1 (5 bases). Trimming shortened V by 2 bases and J by 4 bases, and 9 bases separated the two germline ends. The length of the CDR3 is 14 residues. Germline assignment: CDR1 SGHKS and CDR2 YYEKEE (reference sequence). The CDR3 loop is CASSLWDLNEKLFF. CDR3 nucleotides: TGTGCCAGCAGCTTATGGGACCTTAATGAAAAACTGTTTTTT.

The chain uses TRBV13 and TRBJ2-1; 8 bases line up with TRBD1. The CDR3 extends over 15 amino acids. V lost 5 bases to trimming and J lost 6 bases; unmatched junction nucleotides: 9. Germline-derived CDR1 and CDR2 are PRHDT and FYEKMQ (reference sequence). CDR3 nucleotides: TGTGCCAGCAGCCCCGACAGGGGCTCTCGCAATGAGCAGTTCTTC. This translates into CASSPDRGSRNEQFF.

The rearrangement uses TRBV27 and TRBJ2-2; D ambiguous. The CDR3 contains 12 residues. V dropped 6 bases and J dropped 4 bases, with 6 bases sitting between them. Looked up from germline, CDR1 is MNHEY and CDR2 is SMNVEV (reference sequence). CDR3 loop: CASRPFTGELFF. In nucleotides, the CDR3 is TGTGCCAGCAGGCCTTTCACCGGGGAGCTGTTTTTT.

There are a few counts of this clonotype. The chain joins TRBV20-1 to TRBJ2-1; D not resolved. Deletions cut 0 bases from V and 13 bases from J, with 10 bases between. The CDR3 spans 11 residues. In germline, CDR1 is DFQATT, CDR2 SNEGSKA (reference sequence). CDR3 protein: CSARDSRLQFF. The CDR3 nucleotides read TGCAGTGCTAGAGATTCGAGGCTTCAGTTCTTC.

The sample holds a few counts of this clonotype. The J gene is TRBJ1-1, the V gene TRBV7-2; D ambiguous. The CDR3 has 16 amino acids. The ends were cut back, 2 bases at V and 4 bases at J, with 17 bases in the middle. CDR1 and CDR2 from the germline V gene are SGHTA and FQGNSA. CDR3 loop: CASSLFTRRSGTEAFF. In nucleotides, the CDR3 is TGTGCCAGCAGCTTATTTACCAGGAGGTCAGGCACTGAAGCTTTCTTT.

This clonotype has more than one count but fewer than ten. This chain connects TRBV20-1 to TRBJ2-1, with 10 bases fitting TRBD2. Germline CDR1 and CDR2: DFQATT and SNEGSKA (reference sequence). The CDR3 totals 14 residues. V lost 6 bases to trimming and J lost 6 bases; unmatched junction nucleotides: 8. The CDR3 protein is CSARPSGRGNEQFF. The CDR3 region has the DNA TGCAGTGCACGCCCTAGCGGGAGAGGCAATGAGCAGTTCTTC.

This chain joins TRBV18 and TRBJ2-1; 8 bases align to TRBD2. There are 15 residues in the CDR3. After removal of 2 bases from V and 3 bases from J, the junction contained 3 bases not matched to a gene. CDR1 and CDR2 (germline): KGHSH, LQKENI. CDR3 sequence reads: CASSPGAGDYNEQFF. CDR3 DNA sequence: TGTGCCAGCTCACCAGGAGCGGGGGACTACAATGAGCAGTTCTTC.